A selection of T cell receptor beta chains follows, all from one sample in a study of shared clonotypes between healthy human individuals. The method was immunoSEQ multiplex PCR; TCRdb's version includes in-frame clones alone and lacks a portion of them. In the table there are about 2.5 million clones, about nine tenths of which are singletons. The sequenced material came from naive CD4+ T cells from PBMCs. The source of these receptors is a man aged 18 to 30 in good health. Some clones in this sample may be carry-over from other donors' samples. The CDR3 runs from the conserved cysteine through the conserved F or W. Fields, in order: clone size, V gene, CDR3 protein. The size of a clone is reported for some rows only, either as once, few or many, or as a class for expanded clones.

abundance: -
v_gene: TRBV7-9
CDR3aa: CASSPGGDGTDTQYF

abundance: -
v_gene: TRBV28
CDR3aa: CASSLRQFSSDTQYF

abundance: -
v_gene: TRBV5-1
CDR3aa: CASSLGQGSPGTEAFF

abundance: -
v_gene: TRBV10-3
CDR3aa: CAISDSGGILNNEQFF

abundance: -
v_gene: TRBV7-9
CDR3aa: CASSLGGRSGYTF

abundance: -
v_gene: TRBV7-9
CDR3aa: CASDTGVGEQFF

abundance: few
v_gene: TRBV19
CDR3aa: CASICQPQHF

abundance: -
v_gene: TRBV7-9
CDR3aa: CASSLGANNEQFF

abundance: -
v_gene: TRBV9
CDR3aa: CASTQTLAPGANVLTF

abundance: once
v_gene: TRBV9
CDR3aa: CASSVGRANEKLFF

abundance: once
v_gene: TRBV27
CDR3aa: CASTRDIQYF

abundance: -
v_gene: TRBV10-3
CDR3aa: CAISGSSGVSNEQFF

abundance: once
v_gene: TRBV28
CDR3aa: CASSILEDTGELFF

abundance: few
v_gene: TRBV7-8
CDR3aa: CASSLARWQNGYTF

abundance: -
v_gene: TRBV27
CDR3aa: CASSFLPDRGGYEQYF